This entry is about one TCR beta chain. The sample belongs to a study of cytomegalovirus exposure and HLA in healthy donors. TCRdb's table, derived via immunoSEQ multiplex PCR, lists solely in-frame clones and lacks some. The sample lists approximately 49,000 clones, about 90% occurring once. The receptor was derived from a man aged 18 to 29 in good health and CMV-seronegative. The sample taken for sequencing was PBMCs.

CDR3 residues: CASGRGGGSHNEQFF. CDR3 sequence (DNA): TGTGCTAGTGGCCGTGGCGGGGGGTCCCACAATGAGCAGTTCTTC. The J gene is TRBJ2-1, the V gene TRBV12-5; 8 nucleotides match TRBD2. Unmatched junction bases numbered 9, after V lost 6 bases and J lost 5 bases. In germline, CDR1 is LGHNT, CDR2 FRNRAP. The CDR3 length is 15 residues.